A single sample gave rise to the 21 T cell receptor beta chains below, sequenced in a study of blood T cells in healthy people across ages. Alongside a J-beta primer mix, a sample-barcoded 5' primer served in a second PCR lasting roughly 6 to 11 cycles. MiXCR was run by TCRdb on the 5' RACE reads, yielding one entry per CDR3 protein. Of 1.5 million or so distinct CDR3 sequences listed, approximately 43% were seen once; the top ten hold around 4%. The sequenced sample consisted of blood. Receptors were obtained from a woman aged 18-29 years in good health.

This chain uses TRBV12-3 or TRBV12-4 with TRBJ1-5; 7 bases map to TRBD1. The J segment lost 7 bases and the V segment lost 0 bases, leaving 6 bases of the junction unmatched. There are 15 residues in the CDR3. The chain's CDR3 is CASSLADREGQPQHF. The CDR3 DNA follows: TGTGCCAGCAGTTTAGCCGACAGGGAGGGCCAGCCCCAGCATTTT.

A few counts support this clonotype. The V call is TRBV12-3 or TRBV12-4, the J call TRBJ2-1, with 8 bases that match TRBD2. There are 15 residues in the CDR3. The trim removed 3 bases at V and 3 bases at J, leaving 4 bases unmatched. DNA of the CDR3: TGTGCCAGCAGTTTGTCGGGGGGGTACTACAATGAGCAGTTCTTC. This gives the protein CASSLSGGYYNEQFF.

This chain connects TRBV29-1 to TRBJ2-1; D gene uncertain. From germline, CDR1 is SQVTM and CDR2 ANQGSEA. The CDR3 totals 13 residues. The germline V and J ends were trimmed by 4 bases and 8 bases, with 15 bases remaining between them. CDR3 sequence (DNA): TGCAGCGTTGGCGCCTCCAAAAGGGATGAGCAGTTCTTC. Protein: CSVGASKRDEQFF.

This chain joins TRBV24-1 and TRBJ2-1, with a tentative D call TRBD2 (5 bases). TRBJ2-7 explains the end of the DNA better; the J call may be wrong. Germline CDR1 reads KGHDR; CDR2 reads SFDVKD. The CDR3 runs to 14 residues. This CDR3 reads CATSDLGSRNEQYF. CDR3 coding DNA: TGTGCCACCAGTGATTTGGGGAGTCGGAATGAGCAGTACTTC.

The chain combines TRBV29-1 with TRBJ1-4; D is unresolved. In germline, CDR1 is SQVTM, CDR2 ANQGSEA. Trimming stripped 6 bases from V and 5 bases from J, with 10 bases between. This CDR3 comprises 12 residues. Here the CDR3 DNA reads TGCAGCGTCCGGGATCCAAATGAAAAACTGTTTTTT. The encoded protein is CSVRDPNEKLFF.

The sample holds a few counts of this clonotype. V and J are TRBV7-9 and TRBJ2-3; 12 bases match TRBD2. J lost 3 bases, V lost 3 bases, and 4 bases had no gene match. The CDR3 loop spans 16 amino acids. Germline values: CDR1 SEHNR, CDR2 FQNEAQ (reference sequence). The CDR3 coding sequence is TGTGCCAGCAGCTTCACGACTAGCGGGAGAACAGATACGCAGTATTTT. Translating it yields CASSFTTSGRTDTQYF.

The chain joins TRBV27 to TRBJ1-2; D call uncertain. The CDR3 has 14 residues. V lost 1 base and J 8 bases, leaving 14 bases between the germline ends. Per germline, CDR1 MNHEY and CDR2 SMNVEV (reference sequence). CDR3 in amino acids: CASSLFPDETGYTF. CDR3 nucleotide sequence: TGTGCCAGCAGTTTATTTCCCGACGAGACAGGCTACACCTTC.

This clonotype occurred a few times. The chain joins TRBV7-9 to TRBJ1-1, with 12 bases identical to TRBD1. Germline-derived CDR1 and CDR2 are SEHNR and FQNEAQ (reference sequence). There are 17 residues in the CDR3. The J segment lost 4 bases and the V segment lost 4 bases, leaving 10 bases of the junction unmatched. The CDR3 DNA follows: TGTGCCAGCAGCTCCGGGACAGGGGGCAATGTGGGCACTGAAGCTTTCTTT. Its translation: CASSSGTGGNVGTEAFF.

On this clonotype: A much larger clone lies one base from this, so it may be a read error. V usage is TRBV6-4 and J usage is TRBJ2-3; 8 bases are a match to TRBD2. CDR3 length: 16 residues. The germline CDR1 and CDR2 sequences are MRHNA and SNTAGT. V was clipped by 3 bases and J by 0 bases; unmatched bases: 5. The CDR3 coding sequence is TGTGCCAGCAGTGAGCGAGCGGGGGAAAGCACAGATACGCAGTATTTT. As protein: CASSERAGESTDTQYF.

This clonotype showed up just a few times. One junction end does not reproduce the germline sequence, and a read error may be involved. The chain combines TRBV5-8 with TRBJ2-7, with D perhaps TRBD1 (6 bases). The closer fit of TRBJ2-5 to the DNA end suggests the J call may be wrong. Germline assignment: CDR1 SGHTS and CDR2 YDEGEE. CDR3 size: 15 residues. The CDR3 DNA is TGTGCCAGCAGTTTGGGGACAAGGCCCTCGGAGACCCAGTACTTC. Translated, it gives CASSLGTRPSETQYF.

The V and J genes are TRBV18 and TRBJ1-5; unclear D gene. Trimming pared 2 bases from V and 5 bases from J, leaving 10 bases between. The CDR3 has 14 residues. CDR1 is KGHSH, CDR2 LQKENI, per germline. The CDR3 is CASSPGFGDQPQHF. The CDR3 DNA sequence: TGTGCCAGCTCACCAGGCTTCGGGGATCAGCCCCAGCATTTT.

This clonotype appeared a few times. The chain employs TRBV9 and TRBJ2-1; 8 bases are a match to TRBD2. V shed 4 bases, J shed 0 bases, and the junction held 6 bases outside the gene matches. The germline CDR1 and CDR2 sequences are SGDLS and YYNGEE. CDR3 length: 16 residues. CDR3 nucleotides: TGTGCCAGCAGCCCACTAGCGGTTCTCTCCTACAATGAGCAGTTCTTC. Translation: CASSPLAVLSYNEQFF. The full variable domain, in which reference TRBV9 and TRBJ2-1 provide the parts outside the CDR3, is DSGVTQTPKHLITATGQRVTLRCSPRSGDLSVYWYQQSLDQGLQFLIQYYNGEERAKGNILERFSAQQFPDLHSELNLSSLELGDSALYFCASSPLAVLSYNEQFFGPGTRLTVL.

This sequence joins TRBV4-3 and TRBJ2-1; 10 nucleotides align to TRBD2. CDR1 and CDR2 (germline): LGHNA, YSLEER. The CDR3 covers 17 residues. The V and J ends lost 4 bases and 13 bases, in that order; junction bases with no gene match: 19. CDR3 sequence (DNA): TGCGCCAGCAGCCCGTCACCCGGACTAGCGGTAAAAGAGACCCAGTTCTTC. Protein product: CASSPSPGLAVKETQFF.

The chain employs TRBV5-1 and TRBJ2-5; TRBD2 matches 10 bases. V gave up 3 bases and J gave up 1 base; unmatched junction bases: 3. The V gene's germline CDR1 is SGHRS and CDR2 YFSETQ. The CDR3 spans 15 residues. CDR3 in DNA: TGCGCCAGCAGCTACCTAGCGGGGGCCCAAGAGACCCAGTACTTC. Translation: CASSYLAGAQETQYF.

This clonotype was seen more than once but under ten times. The genes are TRBV28 and TRBJ1-2; tentatively, D is TRBD1 (6 bases). V gave up 6 bases and J gave up 8 bases, with 16 bases separating them. The germline gives CDR1 MDHEN, CDR2 SYDVKM. There are 13 residues in the CDR3. The CDR3, as DNA: TGTGCCAGCAGCAAAACAGGGCGACGGGGCTACACCTTC. It translates to CASSKTGRRGYTF.

The chain employs TRBV24-1 and TRBJ2-1, with 7 bases fitting TRBD1. The CDR3 length is 16 residues. The V and J ends lost 4 bases and 0 bases, in that order; junction bases with no gene match: 5. Germline V gene data show CDR1 as KGHDR and CDR2 as SFDVKD. The CDR3: CATSEAGGSSYNEQFF. CDR3 nucleotides: TGTGCCACCAGTGAAGCAGGGGGTAGCTCCTACAATGAGCAGTTCTTC.

This clonotype has only a few counts. The V call is TRBV6-6, the J call TRBJ1-1; no clear D. The V and J ends lost 2 bases and 11 bases respectively, with 12 bases between them. The CDR3 length is 12 residues. Per germline, CDR1 MNHNY and CDR2 SVGAGI (reference sequence). The CDR3: CASSYPGRWAFF. As DNA, the CDR3 is TGTGCCAGCAGTTACCCCGGACGGTGGGCTTTCTTT.

This clonotype is a singleton in its sample. This rearrangement joins TRBV7-2 to TRBJ2-5; no reliable D call. V was cut by 1 base and J by 11 bases, with 17 bases left in between. The CDR3 has 14 amino acids. Germline V gene lookup returns CDR1 SGHTA and CDR2 FQGNSA. The CDR3 coding sequence is TGTGCCAGCAGCTTAGACCAGGATAAGGTTGAGCAGTACTTC. It specifies CASSLDQDKVEQYF.

The chain joins TRBV2 to TRBJ1-1; the D gene is possibly TRBD1 (6 bases). The CDR3 sequence is 15 residues long. V gave up 3 bases and J gave up 2 bases, with 13 bases separating them. Germline V lookup: CDR1 SNHLY, CDR2 FYNNEI. The CDR3 spells CASSEQGIENTEAFF. In DNA, the CDR3 is TGTGCCAGCAGTGAGCAGGGGATAGAAAACACTGAAGCTTTCTTT.

Concerning this clonotype itself: A read error is possible here, since a much larger clone lies one base away. This rearrangement joins TRBV29-1 to TRBJ1-2, with 8 bases matching TRBD1. CDR3 size: 12 residues. After removal of 4 bases from V and 8 bases from J, the junction contained 6 bases not matched to a gene. The V gene's germline CDR1 is SQVTM and CDR2 ANQGSEA. The CDR3 DNA reads TGCAGCGTTGGTTCAGGGGGCGACGGCTACACCTTC. Translation: CSVGSGGDGYTF.

This clonotype was seen only a few times. The chain uses TRBV7-2 and TRBJ2-7; D is unresolved. Germline-derived CDR1 and CDR2 are SGHTA and FQGNSA. V was cut by 1 base and J by 5 bases, with 9 bases left in between. This CDR3 is 13 amino acids long. Here the CDR3 reads CASSLERADEQYF. The CDR3 DNA follows: TGTGCCAGCAGCTTAGAACGGGCCGACGAGCAGTACTTC.